This T cell receptor beta chain was identified during a study of CD8+ T cells in alopecia areata. Overall study findings and caveats: It was observed that many expanded lesional clones persisted in scalp and blood during tofacitinib.

Once RNA had been extracted, it was reverse transcribed into cDNA to act as the sequencing template. Using immunoSEQ multiplex PCR, the repertoire was profiled, and TCRdb retains in-frame clones only, with some absent. The sample has some 170,000 clones, approximately 55% seen once. The treatment denotes: oral pan-JAK inhibitor, 5-10 mg twice daily. The CDR3 extends over 13 amino acids. The ends were cut back, 6 bases at V and 2 bases at J, with 11 bases in the middle. CDR1 is MNHEY, CDR2 SMNVEV, per germline (reference sequence). This clone has at least ten counts. The antigen is not known. The sequence was obtained from a human donor with alopecia areata. Specimen: CD8+ T cells sorted from blood, collected at week 24, from a patient treated with tofacitinib. The chain employs TRBV27 and TRBJ2-7; D call uncertain. DNA of the CDR3: TGTGCCAGCAGGGCCGACATCACCTACGAGCAGTACTTC. It encodes CASRADITYEQYF.